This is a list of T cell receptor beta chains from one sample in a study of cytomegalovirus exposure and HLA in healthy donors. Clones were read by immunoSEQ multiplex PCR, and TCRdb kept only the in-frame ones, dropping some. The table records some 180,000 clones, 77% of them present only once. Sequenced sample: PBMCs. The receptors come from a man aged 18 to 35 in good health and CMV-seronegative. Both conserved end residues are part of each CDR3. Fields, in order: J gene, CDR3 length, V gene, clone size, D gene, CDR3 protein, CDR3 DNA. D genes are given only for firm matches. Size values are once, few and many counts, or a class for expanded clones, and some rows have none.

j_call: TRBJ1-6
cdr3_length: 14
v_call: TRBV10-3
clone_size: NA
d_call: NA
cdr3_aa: CAIRDNSLNSPLHF
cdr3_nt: TGTGCCATCAGGGACAACTCCTTGAATTCACCCCTCCACTTT

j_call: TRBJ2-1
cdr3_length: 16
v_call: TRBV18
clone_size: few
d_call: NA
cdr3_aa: CASSTTYRAPTIEQFF
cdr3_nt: TGTGCCAGCTCAACTACATACAGGGCTCCCACAATTGAGCAGTTCTTC

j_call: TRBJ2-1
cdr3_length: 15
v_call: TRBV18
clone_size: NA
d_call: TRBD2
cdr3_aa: CASSPGLAIYNEQFF
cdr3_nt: TGTGCCAGCTCCCCCGGACTAGCTATTTACAATGAGCAGTTCTTC

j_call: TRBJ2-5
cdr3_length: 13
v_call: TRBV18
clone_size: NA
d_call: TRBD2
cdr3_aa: CASSRGLDETQYF
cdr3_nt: TGTGCCAGCTCACGCGGACTAGATGAGACCCAGTACTTC

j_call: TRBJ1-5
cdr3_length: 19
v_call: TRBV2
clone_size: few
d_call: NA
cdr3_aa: CASSSVTETLLYSNQPQHF
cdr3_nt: TGTGCCAGCAGTTCCGTGACAGAAACCCTGTTATATAGCAATCAGCCCCAGCATTTT

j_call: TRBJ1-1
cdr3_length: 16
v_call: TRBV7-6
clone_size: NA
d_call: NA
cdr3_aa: CASSLLSGWGNTEAFF
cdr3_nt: TGTGCCAGCAGCTTATTGTCAGGGTGGGGGAACACTGAAGCTTTCTTT

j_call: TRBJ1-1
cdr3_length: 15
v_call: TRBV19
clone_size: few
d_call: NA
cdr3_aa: CASSIGGASDTEAFF
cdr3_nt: TGTGCCAGTAGTATTGGGGGGGCATCAGACACTGAGGCTTTCTTT

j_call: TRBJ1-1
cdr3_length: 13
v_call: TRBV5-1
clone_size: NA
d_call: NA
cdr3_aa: CASIKLGGTEAFF
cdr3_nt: TGCGCCAGCATCAAACTAGGGGGTACTGAAGCTTTCTTT

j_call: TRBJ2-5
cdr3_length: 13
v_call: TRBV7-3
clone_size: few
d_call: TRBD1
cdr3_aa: CASSADRGETQYF
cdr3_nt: TGTGCCAGCAGCGCGGACAGGGGCGAGACCCAGTACTTC

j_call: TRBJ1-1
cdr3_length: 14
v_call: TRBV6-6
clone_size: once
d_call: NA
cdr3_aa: CASSADRINTEAFF
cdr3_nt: TGTGCCAGCAGCGCCGACAGGATCAACACTGAAGCTTTCTTT

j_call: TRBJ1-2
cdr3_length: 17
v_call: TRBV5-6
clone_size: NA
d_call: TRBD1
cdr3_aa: CASSLGPPTGSNYGYTF
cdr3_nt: TGTGCCAGCAGCTTGGGCCCACCGACAGGGTCTAACTATGGCTACACCTTC

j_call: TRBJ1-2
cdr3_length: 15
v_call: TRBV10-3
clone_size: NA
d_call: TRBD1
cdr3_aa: CAISLGQGRYYGYTF
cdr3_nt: TGTGCCATCAGCCTTGGACAGGGACGATACTATGGCTACACCTTC

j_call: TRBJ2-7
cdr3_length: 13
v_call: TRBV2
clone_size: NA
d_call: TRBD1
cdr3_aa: CASRPGTDYEQYF
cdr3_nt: TGTGCCAGCAGACCCGGGACAGACTACGAGCAGTACTTC

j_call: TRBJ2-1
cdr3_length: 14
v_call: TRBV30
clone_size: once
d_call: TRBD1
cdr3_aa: CAWSPLDRAGEQFF
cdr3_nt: TGTGCCTGGAGTCCGTTGGACAGGGCTGGTGAGCAGTTCTTC

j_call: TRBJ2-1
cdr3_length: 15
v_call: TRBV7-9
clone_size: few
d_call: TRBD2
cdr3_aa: CASSLIPSGEPEQFF
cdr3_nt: TGTGCCAGCAGCTTGATACCTAGCGGGGAACCTGAGCAGTTCTTC

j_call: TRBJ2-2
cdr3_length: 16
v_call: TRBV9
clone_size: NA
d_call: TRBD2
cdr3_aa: CASSVVLAAGVGELFF
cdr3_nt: TGTGCCAGCAGCGTAGTCCTAGCGGCGGGTGTCGGGGAGCTGTTTTTT

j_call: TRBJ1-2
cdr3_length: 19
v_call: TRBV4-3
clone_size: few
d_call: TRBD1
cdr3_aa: CASSQDPPGGGIVNYGYTF
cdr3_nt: TGCGCCAGCAGCCAAGATCCGCCAGGGGGCGGTATCGTCAACTATGGCTACACCTTC

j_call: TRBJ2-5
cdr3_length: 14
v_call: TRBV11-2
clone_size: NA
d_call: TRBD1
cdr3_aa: CASSPRDRGETQYF
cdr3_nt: TGTGCCAGCAGCCCGCGGGACAGGGGAGAGACCCAGTACTTC

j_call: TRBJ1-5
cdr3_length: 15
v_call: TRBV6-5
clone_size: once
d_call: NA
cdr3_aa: CASSYFRQDNQPQHF
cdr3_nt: TGTGCCAGCAGTTACTTTAGACAGGACAATCAGCCCCAGCATTTT

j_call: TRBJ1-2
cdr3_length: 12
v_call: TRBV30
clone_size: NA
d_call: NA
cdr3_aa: CAWSGDKYGYTF
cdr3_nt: TGTGCCTGGAGCGGGGACAAGTATGGCTACACCTTC

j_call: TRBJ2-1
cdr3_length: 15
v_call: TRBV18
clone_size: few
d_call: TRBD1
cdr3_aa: CASSPQRTGGDEQFF
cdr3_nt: TGTGCCAGCTCACCACAGAGGACAGGGGGGGATGAGCAGTTCTTC

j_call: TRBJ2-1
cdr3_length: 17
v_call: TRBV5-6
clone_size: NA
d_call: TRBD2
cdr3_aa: CASSGTGTSVSYNEQFF
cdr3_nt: TGTGCCAGCAGCGGGACCGGGACTAGCGTATCCTACAATGAGCAGTTCTTC

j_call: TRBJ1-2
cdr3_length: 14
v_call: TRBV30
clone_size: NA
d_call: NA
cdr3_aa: CAWSVDKINYGYTF
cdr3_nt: TGTGCCTGGAGTGTCGACAAAATAAATTATGGCTACACCTTC

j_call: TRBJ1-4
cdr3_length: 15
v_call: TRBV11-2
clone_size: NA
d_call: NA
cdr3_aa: CASSRTGPLYEKLFF
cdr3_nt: TGTGCCAGCAGCCGAACAGGGCCCCTTTACGAAAAACTGTTTTTT

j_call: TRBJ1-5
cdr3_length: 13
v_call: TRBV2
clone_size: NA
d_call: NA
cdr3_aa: CASSRDSNQPQHF
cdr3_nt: TGTGCCAGCAGCAGGGATAGCAATCAGCCCCAGCATTTT

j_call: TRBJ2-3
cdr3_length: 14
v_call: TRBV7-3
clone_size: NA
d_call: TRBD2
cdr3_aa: CASSQSGGSDTQYF
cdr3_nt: TGTGCCAGCAGCCAAAGCGGGGGGTCAGATACGCAGTATTTT

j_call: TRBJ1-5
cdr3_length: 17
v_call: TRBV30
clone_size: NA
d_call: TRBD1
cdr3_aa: CAWSVRQGVGSNQPQHF
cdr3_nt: TGTGCCTGGAGTGTTCGGCAGGGGGTTGGTAGCAATCAGCCCCAGCATTTT

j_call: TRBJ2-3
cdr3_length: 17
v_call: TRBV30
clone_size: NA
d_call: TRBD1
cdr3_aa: CAWSVRLDRLSTDTQYF
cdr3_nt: TGTGCCTGGAGTGTACGACTGGACAGGCTCAGCACAGATACGCAGTATTTT